A selection of T cell receptor beta chains follows, all from one sample in a study of T cells in Graves' hyperthyroidism and ophthalmopathy. TCRdb re-called the multiplex PCR reads with MiXCR, one entry per CDR3 protein. The table has roughly 400,000 distinct CDR3 sequences, about 14% seen once. The sequencing sample was made of blood. These receptors were collected from a man over 45 with Graves' ophthalmopathy. The CDR3 runs from the conserved cysteine through the conserved F or W. D genes are given only for firm matches. Not all rows give a size; the values are once, few, many and, for expanded clones, a class.

size: -
length: 15
D: -
J: TRBJ1-2
V: TRBV5-1
CDR3: CASTPLGEPNYGYTF
DNA: TGCGCCAGCACCCCCCTAGGGGAACCTAACTATGGCTACACCTTC

size: many
length: 16
D: TRBD2
J: TRBJ2-3
V: TRBV7-9
CDR3: CASRQPGLGGTDTQYF
DNA: TGTGCCAGCAGACAGCCGGGACTAGGGGGCACAGATACGCAGTATTTT

size: few
length: 13
D: -
J: TRBJ2-1
V: TRBV11-1
CDR3: CASSSTSGNEQFF
DNA: TGTGCCAGCAGCTCGACCAGTGGCAATGAGCAGTTCTTC

size: many
length: 12
D: -
J: TRBJ2-7
V: TRBV27
CDR3: CASSGAAYEQYF
DNA: TGTGCCAGCAGCGGCGCTGCCTACGAGCAGTACTTC

size: many
length: 17
D: TRBD2
J: TRBJ2-3
V: TRBV6-1
CDR3: CASSYGAGTSVTDTQYF
DNA: TGTGCCAGCAGTTACGGAGCCGGGACTAGCGTCACAGATACGCAGTATTTT

size: many
length: 13
D: -
J: TRBJ2-7
V: TRBV12-3/TRBV12-4
CDR3: CASSHQGSNEQYF
DNA: TGTGCCAGCAGTCATCAGGGGTCCAACGAGCAGTACTTC

size: many
length: 14
D: -
J: TRBJ2-2
V: TRBV24-1
CDR3: CATSGLDPTGELFF
DNA: TGTGCCACCAGTGGACTAGATCCCACCGGGGAGCTGTTTTTT

size: many
length: 12
D: -
J: TRBJ2-7
V: TRBV11-2
CDR3: CASSQNTYEQYF
DNA: TGTGCCAGCAGCCAGAATACCTACGAGCAGTACTTC

size: many
length: 13
D: -
J: TRBJ2-7
V: TRBV2
CDR3: CANYRGGSYEQYF
DNA: TGTGCCAACTACAGGGGGGGTTCCTACGAGCAGTACTTC

size: -
length: 14
D: -
J: TRBJ1-5
V: TRBV30
CDR3: CAWSVVDGNQPQHF
DNA: TGTGCCTGGAGTGTGGTAGATGGCAATCAGCCCCAGCATTTT

size: many
length: 10
D: -
J: TRBJ2-5
V: TRBV29-1
CDR3: CSHGSETQYF
DNA: TGCAGTCACGGGTCAGAGACCCAGTACTTC

size: few
length: 16
D: TRBD2
J: TRBJ2-7
V: TRBV20-1
CDR3: CSASGTSGSFRREQYF
DNA: TGCAGTGCTAGCGGGACTAGCGGGAGCTTTCGACGGGAGCAGTACTTC

size: many
length: 12
D: TRBD2
J: TRBJ2-3
V: TRBV12-3/TRBV12-4
CDR3: CASGGLGDTQYF
DNA: TGTGCCAGCGGCGGACTAGGAGATACGCAGTATTTT

size: -
length: 12
D: TRBD1
J: TRBJ2-1
V: TRBV29-1
CDR3: CSVVTGLVEQFF
DNA: TGCAGCGTGGTGACAGGGCTAGTTGAGCAGTTCTTC

size: -
length: 15
D: TRBD2
J: TRBJ2-1
V: TRBV27
CDR3: CASKTSGSFYNEQFF
DNA: TGTGCCAGCAAGACTAGCGGGAGTTTTTACAATGAGCAGTTCTTC

size: few
length: 15
D: -
J: TRBJ2-6
V: TRBV4-1
CDR3: CASSQDHSGANVLTF
DNA: TGTGCCAGCAGCCAAGATCACTCTGGGGCCAACGTCCTGACTTTC

size: many
length: 14
D: TRBD2
J: TRBJ2-1
V: TRBV15
CDR3: CATSLLAAYNEQFF
DNA: TGTGCCACCAGCCTACTAGCGGCCTACAATGAGCAGTTCTTC

size: few
length: 15
D: TRBD2
J: TRBJ2-3
V: TRBV5-4
CDR3: CASSLWLAGTDTQYF
DNA: TGTGCCAGCAGCTTGTGGCTAGCGGGCACAGATACGCAGTATTTT

size: many
length: 14
D: TRBD1
J: TRBJ2-7
V: TRBV7-9
CDR3: CASSFPGTAAQQYF
DNA: TGTGCCAGCAGCTTTCCCGGGACAGCGGCCCAGCAGTACTTC

size: -
length: 15
D: TRBD1
J: TRBJ1-1
V: TRBV5-5
CDR3: CASSLFRTGNTEAFF
DNA: TGTGCCAGCAGCTTGTTCCGGACAGGGAACACTGAAGCTTTCTTT

size: -
length: 14
D: TRBD2
J: TRBJ2-1
V: TRBV6-2/TRBV6-3
CDR3: CASSFLAGTNEQFF
DNA: TGTGCCAGCAGTTTTTTAGCGGGGACCAATGAGCAGTTCTTC

size: many
length: 14
D: -
J: TRBJ2-3
V: TRBV2
CDR3: CASQAINRENTQYF
DNA: TGTGCCAGCCAAGCCATCAATAGGGAAAATACGCAGTATTTT

size: many
length: 12
D: TRBD1
J: TRBJ1-1
V: TRBV30
CDR3: CAWIGQGSEAFF
DNA: TGTGCCTGGATCGGACAGGGATCTGAAGCTTTCTTT

size: many
length: 15
D: -
J: TRBJ1-1
V: TRBV3-1
CDR3: CASSQVSRPNTEAFF
DNA: TGTGCCAGCAGCCAAGTAAGCAGACCGAACACTGAAGCTTTCTTT

size: many
length: 15
D: -
J: TRBJ1-2
V: TRBV29-1
CDR3: CSVEDLGRANYGYTF
DNA: TGCAGCGTTGAAGATCTCGGCAGGGCTAACTATGGCTACACCTTC

size: few
length: 15
D: TRBD2
J: TRBJ2-1
V: TRBV4-2
CDR3: CASSHIRGDENEQFF
DNA: TGTGCCAGCAGCCATATCCGGGGGGATGAGAATGAGCAGTTCTTC

size: -
length: 16
D: TRBD2
J: TRBJ2-3
V: TRBV12-3/TRBV12-4
CDR3: CASIRTSGRAADTQYF
DNA: TGTGCCAGCATTCGGACTAGCGGGAGGGCGGCAGATACGCAGTATTTT

size: many
length: 16
D: -
J: TRBJ2-5
V: TRBV10-1
CDR3: CASSEQTGTLQETQYF
DNA: TGCGCCAGCAGTGAGCAAACGGGCACTTTACAAGAGACCCAGTACTTC

size: -
length: 17
D: TRBD2
J: TRBJ2-1
V: TRBV13
CDR3: CASSLYGKLAGGNEQFF
DNA: TGTGCCAGCAGCTTATACGGTAAACTAGCGGGGGGCAATGAGCAGTTCTTC

size: many
length: 15
D: -
J: TRBJ2-1
V: TRBV5-1
CDR3: CASSLHYSSYNEQFF
DNA: TGCGCCAGCAGCCTACACTACAGCTCCTACAATGAGCAGTTCTTC

size: -
length: 14
D: TRBD1
J: TRBJ1-4
V: TRBV29-1
CDR3: CSVDPGQGNEKLFF
DNA: TGCAGCGTGGATCCGGGACAGGGGAATGAAAAACTGTTTTTT

size: few
length: 16
D: -
J: TRBJ2-1
V: TRBV15
CDR3: CATSRERGTSYNEQFF
DNA: TGTGCCACCAGCAGAGAGAGGGGTACCTCCTACAATGAGCAGTTCTTC

size: many
length: 12
D: -
J: TRBJ1-5
V: TRBV2
CDR3: CASDTSNQPQHF
DNA: TGTGCCAGCGATACTAGCAATCAGCCCCAGCATTTT

size: many
length: 20
D: TRBD2
J: TRBJ2-1
V: TRBV6-1
CDR3: CASSGFTGLAGGVGYNEQFF
DNA: TGTGCCAGCAGTGGATTCACTGGGCTAGCGGGAGGGGTCGGGTACAATGAGCAGTTCTTC

size: many
length: 19
D: TRBD2
J: TRBJ2-1
V: TRBV6-2/TRBV6-3
CDR3: CASRLAFGTSGSWNNEQFF
DNA: TGTGCCAGCAGACTTGCTTTTGGGACTAGCGGGAGTTGGAACAATGAGCAGTTCTTC

size: many
length: 14
D: -
J: TRBJ1-5
V: TRBV5-1
CDR3: CASSLGDPHQPQHF
DNA: TGCGCCAGCAGCTTGGGCGACCCTCATCAGCCCCAGCATTTT

size: many
length: 14
D: -
J: TRBJ2-7
V: TRBV9
CDR3: CASSVGMKGYEQYF
DNA: TGTGCCAGCAGCGTCGGTATGAAGGGGTACGAGCAGTACTTC

size: -
length: 14
D: -
J: TRBJ1-1
V: TRBV19
CDR3: CASRLGQRSPETFF
DNA: TGTGCCAGTAGGCTGGGACAACGGTCGCCGGAAACTTTCTTT

size: many
length: 18
D: TRBD2
J: TRBJ2-4
V: TRBV7-9
CDR3: CASSPLRVSGSDGNIQYF
DNA: TGTGCCAGCAGCCCCTTAAGAGTGAGCGGGAGCGATGGTAACATTCAGTACTTC

size: -
length: 16
D: -
J: TRBJ1-3
V: TRBV5-1
CDR3: CASSLERPGSGNTIYF
DNA: TGCGCCAGCAGCTTGGAGCGGCCGGGCTCTGGAAACACCATATATTTT

size: many
length: 16
D: TRBD2
J: TRBJ2-5
V: TRBV27
CDR3: CASKVSGLAGRETQYF
DNA: TGTGCCAGCAAGGTTTCCGGACTAGCGGGAAGAGAGACCCAGTACTTC